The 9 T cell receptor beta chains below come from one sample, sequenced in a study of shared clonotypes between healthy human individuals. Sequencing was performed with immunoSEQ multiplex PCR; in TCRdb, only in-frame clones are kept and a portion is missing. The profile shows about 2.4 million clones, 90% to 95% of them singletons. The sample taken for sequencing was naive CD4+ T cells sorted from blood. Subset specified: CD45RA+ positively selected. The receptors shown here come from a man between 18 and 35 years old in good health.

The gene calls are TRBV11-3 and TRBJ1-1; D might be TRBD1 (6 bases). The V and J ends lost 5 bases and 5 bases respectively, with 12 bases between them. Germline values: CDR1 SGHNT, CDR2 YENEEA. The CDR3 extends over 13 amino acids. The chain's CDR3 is CASSPRGGTEAFF. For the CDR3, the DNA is TGTGCCAGCAGCCCTAGGGGGGGGACTGAAGCTTTCTTT. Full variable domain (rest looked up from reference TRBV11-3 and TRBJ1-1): EAGVVQSPRYKIIEKKQPVAFWCNPISGHNTLYWYLQNLGQGPELLIRYENEEAVDDSQLPKDRFSAERLKGVDSTLKIQPAELGDSAVYLCASSPRGGTEAFFGQGTRLTVV.

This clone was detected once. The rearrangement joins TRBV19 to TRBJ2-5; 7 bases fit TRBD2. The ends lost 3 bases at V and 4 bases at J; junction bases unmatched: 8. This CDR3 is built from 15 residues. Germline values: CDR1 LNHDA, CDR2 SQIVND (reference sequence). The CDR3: CASSILAGVGETQYF. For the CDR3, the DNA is TGTGCCAGTAGTATCTTGGCGGGAGTCGGAGAGACCCAGTACTTC.

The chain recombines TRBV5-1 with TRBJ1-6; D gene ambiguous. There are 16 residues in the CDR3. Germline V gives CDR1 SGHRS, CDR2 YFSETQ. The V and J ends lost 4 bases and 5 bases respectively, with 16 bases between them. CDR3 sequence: CASSLATPTDNSPLHF. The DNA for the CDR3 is TGCGCCAGCAGCCTTGCCACACCAACCGATAATTCACCCCTCCACTTT.

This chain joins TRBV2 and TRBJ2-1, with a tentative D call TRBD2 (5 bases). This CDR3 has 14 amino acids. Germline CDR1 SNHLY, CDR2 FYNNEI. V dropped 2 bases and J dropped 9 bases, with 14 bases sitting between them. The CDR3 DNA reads TGTGCCAGCAGTGAAAGACGGACTTCGAGTGAGCAGTTCTTC. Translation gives CASSERRTSSEQFF.

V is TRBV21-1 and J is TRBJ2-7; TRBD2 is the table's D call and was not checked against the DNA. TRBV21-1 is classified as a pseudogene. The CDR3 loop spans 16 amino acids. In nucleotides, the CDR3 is TGTGCCAGCAGTAAAGTCGGACTAGCGAGTCGTTACGAGCAGTACTTC. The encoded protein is CASSKVGLASRYEQYF.

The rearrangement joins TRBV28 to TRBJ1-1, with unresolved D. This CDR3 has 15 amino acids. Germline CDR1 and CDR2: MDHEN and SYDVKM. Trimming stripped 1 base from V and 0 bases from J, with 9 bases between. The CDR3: CASSLYRALNTEAFF. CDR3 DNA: TGTGCCAGCAGTTTATACCGGGCACTGAACACTGAAGCTTTCTTT.

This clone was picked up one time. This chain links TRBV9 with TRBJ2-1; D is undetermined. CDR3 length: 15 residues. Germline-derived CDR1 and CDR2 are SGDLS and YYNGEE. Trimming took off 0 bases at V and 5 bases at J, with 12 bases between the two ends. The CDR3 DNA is TGTGCCAGCAGCGTAGCCGCAATCCTTAACAATGAGCAGTTCTTC. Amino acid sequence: CASSVAAILNNEQFF.

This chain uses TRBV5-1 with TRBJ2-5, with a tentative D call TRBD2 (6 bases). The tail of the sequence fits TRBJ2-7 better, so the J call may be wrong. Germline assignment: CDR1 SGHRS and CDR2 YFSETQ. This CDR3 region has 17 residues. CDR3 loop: CASRTVSAGKISYEQYF. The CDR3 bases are TGCGCCAGCAGGACCGTGAGCGCGGGAAAAATCTCCTACGAGCAGTACTTC.

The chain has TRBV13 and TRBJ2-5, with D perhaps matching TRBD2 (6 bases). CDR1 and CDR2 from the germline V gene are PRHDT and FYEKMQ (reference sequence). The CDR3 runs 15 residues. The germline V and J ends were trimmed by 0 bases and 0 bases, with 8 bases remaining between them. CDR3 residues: CASSLGEGHQETQYF. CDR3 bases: TGTGCCAGCAGCTTAGGGGAGGGACACCAAGAGACCCAGTACTTC.